The clone carrying this TCR beta chain was seen repeatedly, ten times or more. Antigen unknown. This entry is derived from a study of T cells after posttransplantation cyclophosphamide. Whole-study results and caveats: Later post-transplant blood repertoires were often dominated by donor CD8+ memory clones. TRB clonality was highly associated with recipient CMV seropositivity and reactivation.

This related bone marrow graft donor gave peripheral blood on the day of marrow donation. Sequencing used immunoSEQ multiplex PCR; TCRdb keeps in-frame clones, though not all of them. The sample has approximately 34,000 clones, none seen only once. V lost 1 base and J lost 5; bases outside the gene matches: 3. The length of the CDR3 is 15 residues. Germline CDR1 is MNHEY and CDR2 is SMNVEV (reference sequence). The origin of this receptor is a woman aged 45-65 years in good health and a related stem cell transplant donor. The sample was PBMCs. V usage is TRBV27 and J usage is TRBJ1-5; TRBD1 matches at 9 bases. DNA of the CDR3: TGTGCCAGCAGTTTATGGACAGGGGCGGATCAGCCCCAGCATTTT. It yields the protein CASSLWTGADQPQHF.